The 9 T cell receptor beta chains in this list originate from one sample, sequenced in a study of cytomegalovirus exposure and HLA in healthy donors. The repertoire was sequenced with immunoSEQ multiplex PCR; TCRdb's copy has only in-frame clones and lacks some. The profile covers about 110,000 clones, with about 85% appearing a single time and 1.8% taken by the ten largest. Material: PBMCs. The receptors here all came from a woman aged 18-30 years in good health and CMV-seropositive.

This chain connects TRBV2 to TRBJ2-7, with 7 bases lining up with TRBD1. The CDR3 extends over 14 amino acids. V lost 4 bases to trimming and J lost 5 bases; unmatched junction nucleotides: 8. Looked up from germline, CDR1 is SNHLY and CDR2 is FYNNEI. Here the CDR3 DNA reads TGTGCCAGCAGTGTGACAGGGAGTTTCGACGAGCAGTACTTC. Amino acid sequence: CASSVTGSFDEQYF.

V and J are TRBV5-8 and TRBJ2-5; TRBD1 matches at 9 bases. J lost 3 bases, V lost 4 bases, and 4 bases had no gene match. CDR1 is SGHTS, CDR2 YDEGEE, per germline. The CDR3 runs 14 residues. Here the CDR3 reads CASSKRTGEETQYF. CDR3 nucleotide sequence: TGTGCCAGCAGCAAAAGGACAGGGGAAGAGACCCAGTACTTC.

The rearrangement joins TRBV5-5 to TRBJ1-5, with TRBD1 matching over 7 bases. The germline V gene encodes CDR1 SGHKS and CDR2 YYEKEE (reference sequence). Unmatched junction bases numbered 8, after V lost 2 bases and J lost 6 bases. The CDR3 runs 15 residues. This chain's CDR3 is CASSLRGRDGQPQHF. The CDR3 bases are TGTGCCAGCAGCTTAAGGGGGCGAGACGGTCAGCCCCAGCATTTT.

This chain connects TRBV6-4 to TRBJ2-7; a weak D match, TRBD2 (5 bases). This CDR3 comprises 14 residues. In germline, CDR1 is MRHNA, CDR2 SNTAGT. Trimming took off 3 bases at V and 2 bases at J, with 11 bases between the two ends. Written as DNA, the CDR3 is TGTGCCAGCAGTGAACTCGAGGGCCCCTACGAGCAGTACTTC. Its translation is CASSELEGPYEQYF.

J is TRBJ2-1 and V is TRBV5-4; D might be TRBD1 (6 bases). The CDR3 runs to 16 residues. V was trimmed by 4 bases and J by 0 bases, leaving 14 bases between them. Per germline, CDR1 SGHNT and CDR2 YYREEE (reference sequence). The CDR3 region is CASSRTVANSYNEQFF. CDR3 in DNA: TGTGCCAGCAGCAGGACAGTAGCAAACTCCTACAATGAGCAGTTCTTC.

V and J are TRBV29-1 and TRBJ1-2; D is possibly TRBD1 (6 bases). V dropped 3 bases and J dropped 4 bases, with 9 bases sitting between them. Germline assignment: CDR1 SQVTM and CDR2 ANQGSEA. The CDR3 extends over 12 amino acids. CDR3 DNA: TGCAGCGTTGAGGGGGGGCCCTATGGCTACACCTTC. The encoded protein is CSVEGGPYGYTF.

The CDR3 nucleotides are TGTGCCAGCAGTCGACGGACAGGGAACACTGAAGCTTTCTTT. This translates into CASSRRTGNTEAFF. The chain employs TRBV27 and TRBJ1-1; TRBD1 agrees at 7 bases. The V segment lost 5 bases and the J segment 1 base; nucleotides outside the gene matches: 4. The CDR3 consists of 14 residues. Per germline, CDR1 MNHEY and CDR2 SMNVEV (reference sequence).

This chain uses TRBV4-1 with TRBJ2-7, with 9 bases fitting TRBD1. Trimming at V came to 0 bases and at J to 0 bases, leaving 12 bases not matched to a gene. CDR1 MGHRA and CDR2 YSYEKL come from the germline V gene. The CDR3 sequence is 19 residues long. CDR3 protein: CASSQDRTGESLFSYEQYF. CDR3 DNA sequence: TGCGCCAGCAGCCAAGATCGGACAGGGGAATCCCTTTTCTCCTACGAGCAGTACTTC.

V is TRBV11-2 and J is TRBJ1-5; a possible D gene is TRBD1 (5 bases). Trimming took off 1 base at V and 2 bases at J, with 9 bases between the two ends. The CDR3 totals 15 residues. The germline V gene has CDR1 SGHAT and CDR2 FQNNGV. CDR3 DNA sequence: TGTGCCAGCAGCTTAGGCAGGGCGGGCAATCAGCCCCAGCATTTT. Amino acid sequence: CASSLGRAGNQPQHF.